The 10 T cell receptor beta chains below come from one sample, sequenced in a study of T cell repertoires in cytomegalovirus infection. Each CDR3 protein is one row after TCRdb ran MiXCR on the reads. The table has approximately 1,000,000 distinct CDR3 sequences, approximately 31% seen once; the top ten hold around an eighth. Their specific antigens are unknown. The sequencing here drew on cultured CD8+ T cells from PBMCs, taken from culture after CMV antigen stimulation. These receptors were collected from a human donor in good health (CMV status not recorded). Some clones in this sample may be carry-over from other donors' samples.

The rearrangement uses TRBV6-5 and TRBJ1-2; TRBD1 matches at 8 bases. The V gene's germline CDR1 is MNHEY and CDR2 SVGAGI. CDR3 length: 14 residues. Losses at the gene ends were 7 bases for V and 5 bases for J; bases not matched to a gene: 9. In nucleotides, the CDR3 is TGTGCCAGCACTACCATACAGGGGGTTTATGGCTACACCTTC. It codes for CASTTIQGVYGYTF.

This clonotype turned up a few times. This rearrangement joins TRBV19 to TRBJ1-3; D is unresolved. This CDR3 spans 13 amino acids. V was shortened by 6 bases and J by 4 bases, with 10 bases between the two germline ends. Germline V lookup: CDR1 LNHDA, CDR2 SQIVND (reference sequence). For the CDR3, the DNA is TGTGCCAGTAGGTTGACGGACGGAAACACCATATATTTT. Its protein product is CASRLTDGNTIYF. Full variable domain (rest looked up from reference TRBV19 and TRBJ1-3): DGGITQSPKYLFRKEGQNVTLSCEQNLNHDAMYWYRQDPGQGLRLIYYSQIVNDFQKGDIAEGYSVSREKKESFPLTVTSAQKNPTAFYLCASRLTDGNTIYFGEGSWLTVV.

This sequence joins TRBV6-2 or TRBV6-3 and TRBJ2-7, with 7 bases matching TRBD2. The V and J ends lost 5 bases and 6 bases, in that order; junction bases with no gene match: 7. Per the germline V gene, CDR1 is MNHEY and CDR2 is SVGEGT. The CDR3 is 13 amino acids. In nucleotides, the CDR3 is TGTGCCAGCAGTAGCGCAGGGAGGGGCGAGCAGTACGTC. It translates to CASSSAGRGEQYV.

In the case of this clonotype: One end of the junction is discordant with germline, which a read error may explain. The chain uses TRBV6-1 and TRBJ1-1, with D unclear. Germline loops: CDR1 MNHNS, CDR2 SASEGT. CDR3 length equals 13 residues. The CDR3 reads CASSQTPNTEAYF. Here the CDR3 DNA reads TGTGCCAGCAGTCAGACCCCGAACACTGAAGCTTACTTT.

The chain has TRBV4-1 and TRBJ2-5, with 11 bases lining up with TRBD1. The CDR3 sequence is 15 residues long. Germline CDR1 MGHRA, CDR2 YSYEKL. Trimming at V came to 3 bases and at J to 5 bases, leaving 5 bases not matched to a gene. The CDR3 sequence is CASSQGTGGRETQYF. CDR3 in DNA: TGCGCCAGCAGCCAGGGGACAGGGGGGCGCGAGACCCAGTACTTC.

This clonotype was seen a few times. The J gene is TRBJ2-7, the V gene TRBV12-3 or TRBV12-4, with D possibly being TRBD2 (5 bases). The V end was cut by 5 bases, the J end by 7 bases, with 15 bases between. The CDR3 length is 13 residues. This chain's CDR3 is CASSRGKGWEQYV. In DNA form, the CDR3 reads TGTGCCAGCAGTCGAGGGAAGGGCTGGGAGCAGTACGTC.

The sample holds a few counts of this clonotype. J is TRBJ2-3 and V is TRBV7-6; D uncertain. Germline V gene sequence: CDR1 SGHVS, CDR2 FNYEAQ. The CDR3 contains 13 residues. V lost 1 base and J lost 3, with 5 bases in between. CDR3 residues: CASSLVQTDTQYF. CDR3 nucleotides: TGTGCCAGCAGCTTAGTCCAGACAGATACGCAGTATTTT.

The chain uses TRBV4-2 and TRBJ1-2; no firm D call. Germline CDR1 reads LGHNA; CDR2 reads YNFKEQ. This CDR3 comprises 15 residues. The V end was cut by 0 bases, the J end by 5 bases, with 13 bases between. The CDR3 nucleotides are TGTGCCAGCAGCCAAGAACCTGGGGTCGGGTATGGCTACACCTTC. Translation gives CASSQEPGVGYGYTF.

The V and J genes are TRBV20-1 and TRBJ1-3; D possibly corresponds to TRBD1 (6 bases). Per germline, CDR1 DFQATT and CDR2 SNEGSKA (reference sequence). Trimming removed 2 bases at V and 2 bases at J, with 10 bases between. CDR3 length: 14 residues. CDR3 coding DNA: TGCAGTGCTAGACCGACAGGCCCTGGAAACACCATATATTTT. This encodes CSARPTGPGNTIYF.

This chain's CDR3 is CASTPDRPSSYNEQFF. The CDR3 coding sequence is TGTGCCAGCACCCCGGACAGGCCGAGCTCCTACAATGAGCAGTTCTTC. The rearrangement links TRBV7-9 to TRBJ2-1; 7 bases match TRBD1. The CDR3 runs 16 residues. V was clipped by 7 bases and J by 0 bases; unmatched bases: 9. The V gene's germline CDR1 is SEHNR and CDR2 FQNEAQ (reference sequence).